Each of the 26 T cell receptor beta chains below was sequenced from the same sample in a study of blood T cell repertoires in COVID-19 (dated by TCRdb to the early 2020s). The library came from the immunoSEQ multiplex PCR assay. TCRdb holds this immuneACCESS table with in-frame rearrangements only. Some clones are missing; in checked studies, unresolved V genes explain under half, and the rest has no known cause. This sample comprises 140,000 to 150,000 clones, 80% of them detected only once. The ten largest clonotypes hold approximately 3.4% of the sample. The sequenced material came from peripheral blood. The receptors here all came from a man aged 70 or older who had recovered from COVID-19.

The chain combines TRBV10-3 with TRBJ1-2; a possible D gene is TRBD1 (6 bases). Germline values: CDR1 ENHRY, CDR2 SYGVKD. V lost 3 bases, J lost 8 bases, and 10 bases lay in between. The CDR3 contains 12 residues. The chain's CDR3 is CAISDTGSGYTF. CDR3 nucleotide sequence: TGTGCCATCAGTGATACAGGGTCCGGCTACACCTTC.

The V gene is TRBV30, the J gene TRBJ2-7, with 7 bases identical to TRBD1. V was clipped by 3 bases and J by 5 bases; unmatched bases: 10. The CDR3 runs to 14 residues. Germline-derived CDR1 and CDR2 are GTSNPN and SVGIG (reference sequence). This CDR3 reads CAWSRDSLFHEQYF. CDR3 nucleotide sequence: TGTGCCTGGAGCCGGGACAGTCTTTTCCACGAGCAGTACTTC.

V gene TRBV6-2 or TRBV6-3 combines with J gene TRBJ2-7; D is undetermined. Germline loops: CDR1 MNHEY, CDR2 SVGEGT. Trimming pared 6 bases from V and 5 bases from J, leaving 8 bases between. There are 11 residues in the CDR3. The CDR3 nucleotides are TGTGCCAGCAGCCGCCGGGACGAGCAGTACTTC. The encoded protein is CASSRRDEQYF.

CDR3 in amino acids: CAWSQGLAGVYEQYF. The CDR3 DNA reads TGTGCCTGGAGTCAGGGACTAGCGGGAGTCTACGAGCAGTACTTC. This sequence joins TRBV30 and TRBJ2-7; 14 bases agree with TRBD2. The junction had 3 bases not matched to a gene; V was cut back by 2 bases and J by 3 bases. The germline V gene encodes CDR1 GTSNPN and CDR2 SVGIG (reference sequence). The CDR3 extends over 15 amino acids.

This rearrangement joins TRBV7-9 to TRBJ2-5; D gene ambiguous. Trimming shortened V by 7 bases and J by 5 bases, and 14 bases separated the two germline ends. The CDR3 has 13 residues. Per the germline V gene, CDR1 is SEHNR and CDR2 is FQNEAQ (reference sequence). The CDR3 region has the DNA TGTGCCAGCATGAACCCTCCGGAGGAGACCCAGTACTTC. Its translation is CASMNPPEETQYF.

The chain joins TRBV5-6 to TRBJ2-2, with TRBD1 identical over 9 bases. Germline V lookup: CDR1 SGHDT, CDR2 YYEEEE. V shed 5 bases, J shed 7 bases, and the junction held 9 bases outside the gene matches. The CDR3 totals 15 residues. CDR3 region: CASSSGQGYSGELFF. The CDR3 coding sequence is TGTGCCAGCAGTTCAGGACAGGGGTACAGCGGGGAGCTGTTTTTT.

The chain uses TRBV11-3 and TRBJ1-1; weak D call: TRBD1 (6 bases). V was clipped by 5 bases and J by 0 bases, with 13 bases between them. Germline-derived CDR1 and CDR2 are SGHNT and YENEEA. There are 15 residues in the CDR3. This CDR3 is CASSPQGSVNTEAFF. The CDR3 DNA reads TGTGCCAGCAGCCCCCAGGGGTCGGTGAACACTGAAGCTTTCTTT. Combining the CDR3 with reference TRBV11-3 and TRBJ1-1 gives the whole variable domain EAGVVQSPRYKIIEKKQPVAFWCNPISGHNTLYWYLQNLGQGPELLIRYENEEAVDDSQLPKDRFSAERLKGVDSTLKIQPAELGDSAVYLCASSPQGSVNTEAFFGQGTRLTVV.

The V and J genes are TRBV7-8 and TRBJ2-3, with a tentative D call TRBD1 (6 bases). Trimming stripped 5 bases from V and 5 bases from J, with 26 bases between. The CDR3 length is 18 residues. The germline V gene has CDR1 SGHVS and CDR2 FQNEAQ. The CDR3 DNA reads TGTGCCAGCAGCCCAAGGGGGATACAGGGTCGTATAGGAGATACGCAGTATTTT. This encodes CASSPRGIQGRIGDTQYF. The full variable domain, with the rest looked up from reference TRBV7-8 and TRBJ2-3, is GAGVSQSPRYKVAKRGQDVALRCDPISGHVSLFWYQQALGQGPEFLTYFQNEAQLDKSGLPSDRFFAERPEGSVSTLKIQRTQQEDSAVYLCASSPRGIQGRIGDTQYFGPGTRLTVL.

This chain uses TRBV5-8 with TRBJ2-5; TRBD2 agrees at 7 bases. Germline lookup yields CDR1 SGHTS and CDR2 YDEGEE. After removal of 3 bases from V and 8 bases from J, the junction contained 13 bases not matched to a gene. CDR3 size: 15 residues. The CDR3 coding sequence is TGTGCCAGCAGCTCCGAAGTTTTGAGCGGGAACACCCAGTACTTC. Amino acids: CASSSEVLSGNTQYF.

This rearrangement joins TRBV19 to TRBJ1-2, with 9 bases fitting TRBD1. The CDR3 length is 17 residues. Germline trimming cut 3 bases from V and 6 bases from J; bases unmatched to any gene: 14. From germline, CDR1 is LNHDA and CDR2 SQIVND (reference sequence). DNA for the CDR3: TGTGCCAGTAGTATTGAGGGACAGGGCATCCTGACGGATGGCTACACCTTC. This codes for CASSIEGQGILTDGYTF.

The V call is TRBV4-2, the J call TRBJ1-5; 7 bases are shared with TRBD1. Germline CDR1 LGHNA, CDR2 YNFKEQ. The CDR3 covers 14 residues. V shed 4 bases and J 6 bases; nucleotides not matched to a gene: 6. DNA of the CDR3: TGTGCCAGCAGCCCTAACAGGGGCGGTCAGCCCCAGCATTTT. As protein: CASSPNRGGQPQHF.

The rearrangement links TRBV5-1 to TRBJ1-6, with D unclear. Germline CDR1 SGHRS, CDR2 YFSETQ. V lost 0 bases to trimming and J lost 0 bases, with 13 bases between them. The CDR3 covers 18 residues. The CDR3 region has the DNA TGCGCCAGCAGCTTGGGGGAGACGGGGAGCTCCTATAATTCACCCCTCCACTTT. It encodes CASSLGETGSSYNSPLHF.

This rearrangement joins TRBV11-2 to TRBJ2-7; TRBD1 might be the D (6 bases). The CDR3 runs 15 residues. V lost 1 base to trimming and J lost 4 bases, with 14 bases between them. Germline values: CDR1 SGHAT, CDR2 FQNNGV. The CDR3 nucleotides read TGTGCCAGCAGCTTAGTAGTGGACAGTGGTTACGAGCAGTACTTC. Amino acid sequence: CASSLVVDSGYEQYF.

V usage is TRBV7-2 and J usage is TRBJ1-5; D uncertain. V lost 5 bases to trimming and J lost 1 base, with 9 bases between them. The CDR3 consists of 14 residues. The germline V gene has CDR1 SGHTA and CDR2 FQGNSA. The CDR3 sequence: CASSPGGSNQPQHF. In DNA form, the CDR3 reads TGTGCCAGCAGCCCGGGTGGGAGCAATCAGCCCCAGCATTTT.

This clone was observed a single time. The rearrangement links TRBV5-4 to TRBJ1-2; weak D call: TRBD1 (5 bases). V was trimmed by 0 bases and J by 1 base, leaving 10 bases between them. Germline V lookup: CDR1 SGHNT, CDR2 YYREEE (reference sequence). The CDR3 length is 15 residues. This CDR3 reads CASSLGGGVNYGYTF. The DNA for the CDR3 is TGTGCCAGCAGCTTGGGGGGCGGAGTTAACTATGGCTACACCTTC. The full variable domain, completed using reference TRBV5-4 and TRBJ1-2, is ETGVTQSPTHLIKTRGQQVTLRCSSQSGHNTVSWYQQALGQGPQFIFQYYREEENGRGNFPPRFSGLQFPNYSSELNVNALELDDSALYLCASSLGGGVNYGYTFGSGTRLTVV.

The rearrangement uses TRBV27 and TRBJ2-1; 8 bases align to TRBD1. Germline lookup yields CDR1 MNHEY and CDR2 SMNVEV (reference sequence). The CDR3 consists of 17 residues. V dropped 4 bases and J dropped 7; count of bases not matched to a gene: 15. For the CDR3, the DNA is TGTGCCAGCAGTTCCCCCGGAAGGGGCAGGGGGCAGAATGAGCAGTTCTTC. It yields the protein CASSSPGRGRGQNEQFF.

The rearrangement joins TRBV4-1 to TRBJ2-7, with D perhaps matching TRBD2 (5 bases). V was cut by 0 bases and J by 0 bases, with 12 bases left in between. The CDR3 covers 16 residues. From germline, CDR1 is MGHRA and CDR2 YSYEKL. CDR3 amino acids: CASSQDRAGLSYEQYF. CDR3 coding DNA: TGCGCCAGCAGCCAAGATCGGGCAGGACTCTCCTACGAGCAGTACTTC.

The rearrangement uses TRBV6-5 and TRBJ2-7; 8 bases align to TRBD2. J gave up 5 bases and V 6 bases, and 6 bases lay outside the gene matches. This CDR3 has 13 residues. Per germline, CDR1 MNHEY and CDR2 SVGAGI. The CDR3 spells CASRSGSHNEQYF. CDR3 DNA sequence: TGTGCCAGCAGAAGCGGGAGTCACAACGAGCAGTACTTC.

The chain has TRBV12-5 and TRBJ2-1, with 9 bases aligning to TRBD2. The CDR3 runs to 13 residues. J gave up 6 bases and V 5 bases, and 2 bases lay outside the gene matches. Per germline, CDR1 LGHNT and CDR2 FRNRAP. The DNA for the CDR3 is TGTGCTAGTGGTCTAGCGGGGATCAATGAGCAGTTCTTC. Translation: CASGLAGINEQFF.

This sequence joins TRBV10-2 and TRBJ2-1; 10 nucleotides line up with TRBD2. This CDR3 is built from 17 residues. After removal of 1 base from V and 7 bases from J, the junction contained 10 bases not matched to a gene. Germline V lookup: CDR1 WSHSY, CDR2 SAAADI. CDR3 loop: CASSEFLLAGVGNEQFF. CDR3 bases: TGCGCCAGCAGTGAGTTTCTCCTAGCGGGAGTTGGAAATGAGCAGTTCTTC.

The chain's CDR3 is CASSQVASSIRRYNEQFF. CDR3 coding DNA: TGTGCCAGCAGCCAAGTTGCTAGTAGTATTCGGCGCTACAATGAGCAGTTCTTC. The chain recombines TRBV14 with TRBJ2-1; D gene unclear. Trimming cost V 1 base and J 3 bases, with 19 bases left between them. Per the germline V gene, CDR1 is SGHDN and CDR2 is FVKESK. This CDR3 region has 18 residues. Full variable domain (missing parts from reference TRBV14 and TRBJ2-1): EAGVTQFPSHSVIEKGQTVTLRCDPISGHDNLYWYRRVMGKEIKFLLHFVKESKQDESGMPNNRFLAERTGGTYSTLKVQPAELEDSGVYFCASSQVASSIRRYNEQFFGPGTRLTVL.

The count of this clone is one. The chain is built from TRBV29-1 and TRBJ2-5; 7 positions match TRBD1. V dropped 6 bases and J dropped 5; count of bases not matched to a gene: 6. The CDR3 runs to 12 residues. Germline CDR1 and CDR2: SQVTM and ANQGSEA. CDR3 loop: CSVGGQMETQYF. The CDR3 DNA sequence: TGCAGCGTAGGGGGACAGATGGAGACCCAGTACTTC.

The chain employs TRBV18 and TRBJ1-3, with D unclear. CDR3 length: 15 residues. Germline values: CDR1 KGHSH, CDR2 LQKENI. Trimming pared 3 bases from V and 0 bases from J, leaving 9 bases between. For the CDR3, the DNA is TGTGCCAGCTCACCGCAGGTACTCTCTGGAAACACCATATATTTT. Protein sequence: CASSPQVLSGNTIYF.

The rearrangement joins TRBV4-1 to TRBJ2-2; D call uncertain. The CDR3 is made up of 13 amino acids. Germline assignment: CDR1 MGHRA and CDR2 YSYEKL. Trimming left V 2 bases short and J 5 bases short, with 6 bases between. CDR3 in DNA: TGCGCCAGCAGCCAACCCGGTACCGGGGAGCTGTTTTTT. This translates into CASSQPGTGELFF.

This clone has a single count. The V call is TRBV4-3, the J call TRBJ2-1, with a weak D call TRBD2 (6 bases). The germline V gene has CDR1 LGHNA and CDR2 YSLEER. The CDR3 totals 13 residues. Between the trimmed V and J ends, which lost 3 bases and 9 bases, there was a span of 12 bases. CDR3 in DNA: TGCGCCAGCAGCCAGTGGGACTCGAGTGAGCAGTTCTTC. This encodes CASSQWDSSEQFF.

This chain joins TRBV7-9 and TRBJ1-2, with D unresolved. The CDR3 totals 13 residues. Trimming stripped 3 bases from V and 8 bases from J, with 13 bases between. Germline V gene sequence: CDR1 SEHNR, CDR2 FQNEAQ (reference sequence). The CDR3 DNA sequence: TGTGCCAGCAGCTTTGACGGGTACGGCGGCTACACCTTC. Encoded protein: CASSFDGYGGYTF. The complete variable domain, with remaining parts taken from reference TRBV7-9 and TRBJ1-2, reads DTGVSQNPRHKITKRGQNVTFRCDPISEHNRLYWYRQTLGQGPEFLTYFQNEAQLEKSRLLSDRFSAERPKGSFSTLEIQRTEQGDSAMYLCASSFDGYGGYTFGSGTRLTVV.